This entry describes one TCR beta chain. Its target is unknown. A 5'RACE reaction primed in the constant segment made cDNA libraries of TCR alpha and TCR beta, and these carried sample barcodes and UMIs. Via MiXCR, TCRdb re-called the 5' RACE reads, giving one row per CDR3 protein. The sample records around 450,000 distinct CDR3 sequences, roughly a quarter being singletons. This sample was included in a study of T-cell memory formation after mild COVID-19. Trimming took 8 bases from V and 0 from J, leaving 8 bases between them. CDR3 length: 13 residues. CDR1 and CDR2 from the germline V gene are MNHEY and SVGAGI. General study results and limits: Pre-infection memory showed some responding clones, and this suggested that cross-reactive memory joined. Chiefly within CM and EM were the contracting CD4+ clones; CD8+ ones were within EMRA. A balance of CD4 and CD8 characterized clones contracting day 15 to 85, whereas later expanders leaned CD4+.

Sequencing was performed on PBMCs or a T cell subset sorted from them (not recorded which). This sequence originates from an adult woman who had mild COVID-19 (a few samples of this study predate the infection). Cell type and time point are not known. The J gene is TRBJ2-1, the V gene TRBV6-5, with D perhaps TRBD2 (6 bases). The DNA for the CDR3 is TGTGCCAGCGGGGGGTACTCCTACAATGAGCAGTTCTTC. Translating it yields CASGGYSYNEQFF.